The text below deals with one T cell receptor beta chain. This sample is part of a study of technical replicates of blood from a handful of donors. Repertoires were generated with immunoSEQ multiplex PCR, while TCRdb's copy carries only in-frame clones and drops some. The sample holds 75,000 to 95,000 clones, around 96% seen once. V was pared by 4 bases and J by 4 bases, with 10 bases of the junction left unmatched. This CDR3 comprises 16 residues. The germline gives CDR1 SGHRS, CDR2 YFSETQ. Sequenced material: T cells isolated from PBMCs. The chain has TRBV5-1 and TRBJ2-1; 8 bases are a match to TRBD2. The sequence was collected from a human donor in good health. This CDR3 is CASSGKAGALYNEQFF. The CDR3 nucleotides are TGCGCCAGCAGCGGGAAAGCGGGAGCTCTTTACAATGAGCAGTTCTTC.